This TCR beta chain derives from a study of T cells after yellow fever vaccination. From the 5' RACE reads, TCRdb called clonotypes with MiXCR, one entry per CDR3 protein. The sample yields about 300,000 distinct CDR3 sequences, around 6.8% seen once. Looked up from germline, CDR1 is GTSNPN and CDR2 is SVGIG (reference sequence). The CDR3 is made up of 13 amino acids. V was trimmed by 0 bases and J by 1 base, leaving 6 bases between them. This clonotype has a handful of counts. The chain uses TRBV30 and TRBJ2-5; D gene uncertain. Material: PBMCs, obtained about 49 days after the first yellow fever vaccination. This clonotype was obtained from a man aged 18-30 years who received the YFV17D yellow fever vaccine. The CDR3, as DNA: TGTGCCTGGAGTGTAGGCAGCCAAGAGACCCAGTACTTC. This translates into CAWSVGSQETQYF.